This TCR beta chain was recovered during a study of blood T cells in healthy people across ages. Alongside a J-beta primer mix, a sample-barcoded 5' primer served in a second PCR lasting 7 to 11 cycles. Each cDNA molecule carried a tag from a template-switch adaptor that contained 12 random nucleotides. One entry per CDR3 protein results from TCRdb running MiXCR on the 5' RACE reads. Of some 710,000 distinct CDR3 sequences listed, about 47% are singletons. The specimen sequenced was blood. This sequence originates from an older man in good health.

CDR3 sequence: CASSINRESGLNNEQFF. CDR3 coding DNA: TGCGCCAGCAGCATCAACAGGGAATCGGGACTAAACAATGAGCAGTTCTTC. J is TRBJ2-1 and V is TRBV5-1, with a possible D match to TRBD2 (7 bases). The CDR3 has 17 residues. Germline CDR1 and CDR2: SGHRS and YFSETQ. Between the trimmed V and J ends, which lost 4 bases and 5 bases, there was a span of 22 bases.